The 21 T cell receptor beta chains below all came from one sample that was sequenced in a study of cytomegalovirus exposure and HLA in healthy donors. In the PCR, 60 Vbeta and 13 Jbeta primers were used. TCRdb's table, derived via immunoSEQ multiplex PCR, lists solely in-frame clones and lacks some. The data contain about 100,000 clones, 79% of them seen just once; the ten biggest clones take up roughly 3.8%. The specimen was PBMCs. Source of these receptors: a woman in her thirties or forties in good health and CMV-seronegative.

The rearrangement uses TRBV10-3 and TRBJ1-3; the D is unclear. CDR1 ENHRY and CDR2 SYGVKD come from the germline V gene. This CDR3 has 14 amino acids. Trimming cost V 2 bases and J 0 bases, with 5 bases left between them. The CDR3 spells CAISEVSSGNTIYF. Written as DNA, the CDR3 is TGTGCCATCAGTGAGGTCAGCTCTGGAAACACCATATATTTT.

The chain joins TRBV7-6 to TRBJ2-7; 9 bases agree with TRBD2. V dropped 4 bases and J dropped 9; count of bases not matched to a gene: 7. CDR1 is SGHVS and CDR2 is FNYEAQ in the germline V gene. This CDR3 comprises 13 residues. Here the CDR3 DNA reads TGTGCCAGCAGCTCCACCCTGACTAGCGGGCAGTACTTC. Translation: CASSSTLTSGQYF. Together with reference TRBV7-6 and TRBJ2-7, the CDR3 gives the full variable domain: GAGVSQSPRYKVTKRGQDVALRCDPISGHVSLYWYRQALGQGPEFLTYFNYEAQQDKSGLPNDRFSAERPEGSISTLTIQRTEQRDSAMYRCASSSTLTSGQYFGPGTRLTVT.

The chain couples TRBV19 to TRBJ2-3, with a weak D call TRBD2 (6 bases). The ends were cut back, 4 bases at V and 1 base at J, with 15 bases in the middle. CDR1 is LNHDA, CDR2 SQIVND, per germline (reference sequence). CDR3 length equals 16 residues. This CDR3 is CASSTQIWGGTDTQYF. The DNA for the CDR3 is TGTGCCAGTAGTACCCAGATCTGGGGGGGCACAGATACGCAGTATTTT.

The chain recombines TRBV5-4 with TRBJ2-3; 9 bases line up with TRBD2. The CDR3 spans 15 residues. With V trimmed by 5 bases and J by 1 base, 5 bases remained unmatched. CDR1 is SGHNT, CDR2 YYREEE, per germline (reference sequence). Written as DNA, the CDR3 is TGTGCCAGCAGGAGGCGCGGGGGGGGCACAGATACGCAGTATTTT. Protein product: CASRRRGGGTDTQYF.

The CDR3 sequence: CSVRATGRPEAFF. The CDR3 nucleotides read TGCAGCGTGAGGGCGACAGGGCGTCCTGAAGCTTTCTTT. The V call is TRBV29-1, the J call TRBJ1-1; 7 bases are a match to TRBD1. CDR1 and CDR2 from the germline V gene are SQVTM and ANQGSEA. This CDR3 has 13 residues. Trimming took 6 bases from V and 6 from J; bases not matched to a gene: 10.

The chain carries TRBV6-1 and TRBJ2-5, with TRBD1 identical over 9 bases. The last part of the DNA fits TRBJ2-7 better; the J call may be wrong. CDR3 length: 14 residues. The germline V gene encodes CDR1 MNHNS and CDR2 SASEGT. In DNA form, the CDR3 reads TGTGCCAGCAGGGTGGGACAGGGAAAGTACGAGCAGTACTTC. Translation: CASRVGQGKYEQYF.

The V and J genes are TRBV7-3 and TRBJ2-2; D call uncertain. V gave up 3 bases and J gave up 8 bases, with 10 bases separating them. The CDR3 covers 13 residues. CDR1 and CDR2 (germline): SGHTA, FQGTGA. The CDR3 here is CASSLSSSGELFF. The CDR3 region has the DNA TGTGCCAGCAGCTTGAGTAGTTCAGGGGAGCTGTTTTTT.

This chain joins TRBV10-3 and TRBJ2-7; TRBD2 aligns across 9 bases. CDR3 size: 16 residues. Germline CDR1 is ENHRY and CDR2 is SYGVKD. V lost 3 bases and J lost 2; bases outside the gene matches: 8. The CDR3 reads CAISDGVAGAAYEQYF. CDR3 bases: TGTGCCATCAGTGATGGGGTAGCGGGGGCCGCCTACGAGCAGTACTTC.

The chain carries TRBV5-1 and TRBJ2-3, with TRBD2 as a possible D gene (6 bases). The germline V and J ends were trimmed by 0 bases and 5 bases, with 16 bases remaining between them. This CDR3 is built from 16 residues. Per the germline V gene, CDR1 is SGHRS and CDR2 is YFSETQ. CDR3 sequence (DNA): TGCGCCAGCAGCTTGGTGGGTGCGGGGTCCGGAGATACGCAGTATTTT. It translates to CASSLVGAGSGDTQYF.

The rearrangement uses TRBV29-1 and TRBJ2-2; possibly TRBD1 for D (6 bases). CDR3 size: 17 residues. Germline values: CDR1 SQVTM, CDR2 ANQGSEA. With 4 bases removed from V and 1 base from J, the gap between germline ends came to 19 bases. The CDR3 DNA follows: TGCAGCGTTGCTTCCGGAGCCGACAGGATGAACACCGGGGAGCTGTTTTTT. Translating gives CSVASGADRMNTGELFF.

This clone has a handful of counts. The chain combines TRBV2 with TRBJ2-5, with D possibly matching TRBD2 (6 bases). The CDR3 spans 17 residues. Germline CDR1 reads SNHLY; CDR2 reads FYNNEI. Trimming stripped 3 bases from V and 7 bases from J, with 24 bases between. CDR3 coding DNA: TGTGCCAGCAGTGAGTCCCTTGTAGCGGCCAGGGAAGGGACCCAGTACTTC. This encodes CASSESLVAAREGTQYF.

The V gene is TRBV4-3, the J gene TRBJ1-2; 8 positions match TRBD1. CDR3 size: 15 residues. V lost 1 base and J lost 3; bases outside the gene matches: 4. The germline V gene encodes CDR1 LGHNA and CDR2 YSLEER. CDR3 coding DNA: TGCGCCAGCAGCCAAGTGCCGACAGGGGACTATGGCTACACCTTC. Translated: CASSQVPTGDYGYTF.

The chain is built from TRBV10-3 and TRBJ2-1; 8 nucleotides agree with TRBD2. The junction had 8 bases not matched to a gene; V was cut back by 6 bases and J by 7 bases. Looked up from germline, CDR1 is ENHRY and CDR2 is SYGVKD. The CDR3 extends over 14 amino acids. For the CDR3, the DNA is TGTGCCATCAGAGCGGGGGCCTGGAGTAATGAGCAGTTCTTC. Translating gives CAIRAGAWSNEQFF.

The gene calls are TRBV30 and TRBJ1-6, with D unclear. The V gene lost 7 bases and the J gene lost 6 bases, with 16 bases spanning the gap. CDR1 and CDR2 from the germline V gene are GTSNPN and SVGIG (reference sequence). The CDR3 sequence is 14 residues long. CDR3 sequence reads: CASQYTVSNSPLHF. DNA of the CDR3: TGTGCCTCACAGTACACTGTGAGTAATTCACCCCTCCACTTT. The full variable domain, in which reference TRBV30 and TRBJ1-6 provide the parts outside the CDR3, is SQTIHQWPATLVQPVGSPLSLECTVEGTSNPNLYWYRQAAGRGLQLLFYSVGIGQISSEVPQNLSASRPQDRQFILSSKKLLLSDSGFYLCASQYTVSNSPLHFGNGTRLTVT.

The CDR3 reads CASSFSQDYGYTF. DNA of the CDR3: TGTGCCAGCAGCTTTTCACAGGATTATGGCTACACCTTC. V gene TRBV5-5 combines with J gene TRBJ1-2; D may be TRBD1 (5 bases). The CDR3 is 13 residues long. V was cut by 2 bases and J by 5 bases, with 10 bases left in between. The germline V gene encodes CDR1 SGHKS and CDR2 YYEKEE (reference sequence). The full variable domain, with the rest looked up from reference TRBV5-5 and TRBJ1-2, is DAGVTQSPTHLIKTRGQQVTLRCSPISGHKSVSWYQQVLGQGPQFIFQYYEKEERGRGNFPDRFSARQFPNYSSELNVNALLLGDSALYLCASSFSQDYGYTFGSGTRLTVV.

V is TRBV2 and J is TRBJ1-5, with 10 positions matching TRBD1. Looked up from germline, CDR1 is SNHLY and CDR2 is FYNNEI. V lost 6 bases to trimming and J lost 5 bases; unmatched junction nucleotides: 10. The CDR3 has 16 residues. The CDR3 here is CASRPGQGSIYQPQHF. The CDR3 region has the DNA TGTGCCAGCAGGCCGGGACAGGGGAGTATTTATCAGCCCCAGCATTTT.

The chain has TRBV5-1 and TRBJ1-5; D is unclear. The CDR3 consists of 15 residues. V lost 1 base to trimming and J lost 0 bases, with 8 bases between them. The germline gives CDR1 SGHRS, CDR2 YFSETQ. Written as DNA, the CDR3 is TGCGCCAGCAGCTTGAGTGGACTTAGCAATCAGCCCCAGCATTTT. It codes for CASSLSGLSNQPQHF.

The V gene is TRBV5-1, the J gene TRBJ2-1; weak D call: TRBD2 (6 bases). The CDR3 is 15 residues long. Germline loops: CDR1 SGHRS, CDR2 YFSETQ. The V and J ends lost 1 base and 7 bases respectively, with 15 bases between them. The DNA for the CDR3 is TGCGCCAGCAGCTTGCCTAGCGCGTTGATGAATGAGCAGTTCTTC. Residues: CASSLPSALMNEQFF.

In its sample, this clone was seen a few times. CDR3 nucleotides: TGCGCCAGCAGCCGAGCGACAGTTACGAACACTGAAGCTTTCTTT. This translates into CASSRATVTNTEAFF. The chain couples TRBV5-1 to TRBJ1-1; tentatively, D is TRBD1 (5 bases). The CDR3 runs 15 residues. CDR1 and CDR2 from the germline V gene are SGHRS and YFSETQ. V lost 4 bases, J lost 1 base, and 14 bases lay in between.

The chain couples TRBV7-6 to TRBJ1-3, with D unresolved. V lost 3 bases and J lost 3, with 6 bases in between. This CDR3 spans 13 amino acids. CDR1 is SGHVS, CDR2 FNYEAQ, per germline. The CDR3 here is CASSFGYGNTIYF. The CDR3 DNA sequence: TGTGCCAGCAGCTTCGGGTATGGAAACACCATATATTTT.

This sequence joins TRBV6-5 and TRBJ2-1; 9 nucleotides match TRBD1. CDR1 MNHEY and CDR2 SVGAGI come from the germline V gene. The CDR3 contains 15 residues. The junction had 12 bases not matched to a gene; V was cut back by 6 bases and J by 9 bases. Written as DNA, the CDR3 is TGTGCCAGCAGGGGTAGAAGGACAGGGGACGGTGAGCAGTTCTTC. Its protein product is CASRGRRTGDGEQFF.